This T cell receptor (beta chain) was profiled in a study of blood T cell repertoires in COVID-19. The V gene's germline CDR1 is MGHDK and CDR2 SYGVNS. V was pared by 5 bases and J by 3 bases, with 4 bases of the junction left unmatched. This CDR3 region has 14 residues. TCRdb's table, derived via immunoSEQ multiplex PCR, lists solely in-frame clones and lacks some. In the table there are about 130,000 clones, roughly 90% of which are singletons. The sequencing input was PBMCs or T cells enriched from blood (not recorded which). The TCR originated in a man over 45 who had recovered from COVID-19. This chain connects TRBV25-1 to TRBJ2-1; 7 bases line up with TRBD2. The CDR3 DNA sequence: TGTGCCAGCAGTCGATGGGGGGGCTACAATGAGCAGTTCTTC. It specifies CASSRWGGYNEQFF.